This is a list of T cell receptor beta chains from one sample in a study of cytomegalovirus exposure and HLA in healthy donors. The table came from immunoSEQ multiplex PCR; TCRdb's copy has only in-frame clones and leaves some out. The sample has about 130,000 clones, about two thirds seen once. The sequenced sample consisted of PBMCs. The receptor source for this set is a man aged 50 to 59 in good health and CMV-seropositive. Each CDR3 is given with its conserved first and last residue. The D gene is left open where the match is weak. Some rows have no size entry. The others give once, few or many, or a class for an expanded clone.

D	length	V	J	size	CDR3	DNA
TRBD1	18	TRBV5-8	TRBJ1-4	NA	CASSPRRGQALAGEKLFF	TGTGCCAGCAGTCCCCGTCGGGGACAGGCCCTCGCGGGCGAAAAACTGTTTTTT
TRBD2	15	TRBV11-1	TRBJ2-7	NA	CASSLSLAGFSEQYF	TGTGCCAGCAGCTTATCCCTAGCGGGGTTTAGTGAGCAGTACTTC
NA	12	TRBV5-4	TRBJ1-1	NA	CASSLEARGAFF	TGTGCCAGCAGCTTGGAGGCCAGGGGAGCTTTCTTT
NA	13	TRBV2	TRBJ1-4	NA	CASRAGPNEKLFF	TGTGCCAGCAGAGCGGGACCGAATGAAAAACTGTTTTTT
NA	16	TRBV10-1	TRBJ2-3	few	CASSEPVTQGTDTQYF	TGCGCCAGCAGCGAGCCGGTGACCCAGGGCACAGATACGCAGTATTTT
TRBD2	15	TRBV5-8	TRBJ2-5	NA	CASSLRLAGQETQYF	TGTGCCAGCAGCCTTCGACTAGCGGGGCAAGAGACCCAGTACTTC
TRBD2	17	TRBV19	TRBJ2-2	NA	CASSIVGAGYYTGELFF	TGTGCCAGTAGTATAGTCGGAGCGGGGTATTACACCGGGGAGCTGTTTTTT
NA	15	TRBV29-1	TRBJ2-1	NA	CSVIRDTKSYNEQFF	TGCAGCGTTATCCGGGACACCAAATCCTACAATGAGCAGTTCTTC
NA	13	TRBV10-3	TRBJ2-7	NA	CAISESRQDEQYF	TGTGCCATCAGTGAGTCTAGGCAGGACGAGCAGTACTTC
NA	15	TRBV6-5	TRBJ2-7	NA	CASSYEGTGSYEQYF	TGTGCCAGCAGTTACGAGGGAACAGGGAGCTACGAGCAGTACTTC
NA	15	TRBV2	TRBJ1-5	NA	CASSRLAASNQPQHF	TGTGCCAGCAGTCGCCTAGCCGCCAGCAATCAGCCCCAGCATTTT
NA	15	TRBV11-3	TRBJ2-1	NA	CASSLRGLGDNEQFF	TGTGCCAGCAGCTTAAGGGGATTAGGGGACAATGAGCAGTTCTTC
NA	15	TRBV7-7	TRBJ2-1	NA	CASSLDPAGKNEQFF	TGTGCCAGCAGCTTAGACCCCGCAGGGAAAAATGAGCAGTTCTTC
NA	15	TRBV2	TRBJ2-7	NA	CASRPDSGSSYEQYF	TGTGCCAGCAGGCCCGATAGCGGAAGCTCCTACGAGCAGTACTTC
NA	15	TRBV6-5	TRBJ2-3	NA	CASSYEGAVTDTQYF	TGTGCCAGCAGTTACGAGGGAGCAGTCACAGATACGCAGTATTTT
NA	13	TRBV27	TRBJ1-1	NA	CASSLVRGTEAFF	TGTGCCAGCAGTTTAGTCAGGGGCACTGAAGCTTTCTTT
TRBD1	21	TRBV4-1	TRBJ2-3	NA	CASSQVQVFSTGGEDTDTQYF	TGCGCCAGCAGCCAAGTGCAAGTCTTCAGCACAGGGGGAGAGGACACAGATACGCAGTATTTT
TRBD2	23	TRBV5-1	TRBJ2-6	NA	CASSLARGLAGWGRDSGANVLTF	TGCGCCAGCAGCTTGGCCAGGGGACTAGCGGGATGGGGTAGGGACTCTGGGGCCAACGTCCTGACTTTC
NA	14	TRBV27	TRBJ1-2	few	CASSKGRGAYGYTF	TGTGCCAGCAGTAAAGGTCGGGGGGCCTATGGCTACACCTTC
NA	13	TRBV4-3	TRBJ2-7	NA	CASSHRSGYEQYF	TGCGCCAGCAGCCACCGTTCGGGCTACGAGCAGTACTTC
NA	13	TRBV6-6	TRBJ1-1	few	CASSADRYTEAFF	TGTGCCAGCAGTGCGGACAGATACACTGAAGCTTTCTTT
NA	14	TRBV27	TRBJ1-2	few	CASSSGRSYYGYTF	TGTGCCAGCAGTTCAGGCAGGTCTTACTATGGCTACACCTTC
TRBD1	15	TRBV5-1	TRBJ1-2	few	CASSLGDRDISSYTF	TGCGCCAGCAGCTTGGGGGACAGAGATATCTCAAGCTACACCTTC